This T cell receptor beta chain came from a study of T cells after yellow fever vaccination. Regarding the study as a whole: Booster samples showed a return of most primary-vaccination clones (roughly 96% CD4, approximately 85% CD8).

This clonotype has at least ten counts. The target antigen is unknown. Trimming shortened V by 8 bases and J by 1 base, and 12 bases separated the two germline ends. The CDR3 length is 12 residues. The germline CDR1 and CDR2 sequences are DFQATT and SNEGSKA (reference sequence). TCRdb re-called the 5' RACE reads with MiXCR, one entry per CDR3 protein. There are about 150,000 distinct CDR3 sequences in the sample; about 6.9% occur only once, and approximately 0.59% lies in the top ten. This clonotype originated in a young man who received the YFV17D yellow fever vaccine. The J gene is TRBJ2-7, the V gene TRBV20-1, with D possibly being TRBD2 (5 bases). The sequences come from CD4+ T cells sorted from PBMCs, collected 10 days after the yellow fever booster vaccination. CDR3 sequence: CSLGSVSYEQYF. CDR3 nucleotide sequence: TGCAGTTTAGGGAGCGTTTCCTACGAGCAGTACTTC.